The TCR beta chain under discussion was sequenced for a study of OX40 agonist ivuxolimab in advanced cancers. Across the whole study: Hepatocellular carcinoma, melanoma, renal cell or head and neck cancer occurred in dose-escalation patients. With a range of roughly 20 to 85, age averaged about 58 years, and 75% to 90% were male. Study findings and constraints: Researchers report that CD8+ T cells had, on average, more expanded clones than CD4+.

Generated by immunoSEQ multiplex PCR, the TCRdb table keeps only in-frame clones and is missing some. Of about 100,000 clones listed, 75% to 90% were seen once; the top ten hold about 0.17%. Comments on this clone: Its matching antigen is unknown.

Sampling times: baseline, cycle 4 day 1, cycle 7 day 1. The clonotype originates from an adult with an advanced solid tumor such as melanoma, head and neck, liver or kidney cancer. Sequences were derived from CD4+ or CD8+ T cells sorted from blood, sampled in a trial of the OX40 agonist ivuxolimab.

CDR3 DNA sequence: TGCGCCAGCCATCCGGACTGGACCTACGAGCAGTACTTC. Translation gives CASHPDWTYEQYF. The rearrangement links TRBV5-1 to TRBJ2-7, with a weak D call TRBD2 (5 bases). The germline gives CDR1 SGHRS, CDR2 YFSETQ. This CDR3 is built from 13 residues. V was trimmed by 7 bases and J by 2 bases, leaving 13 bases between them.